The sequence of this TCR beta chain was determined in a study of CD8+CD57+ T cells in acquired aplastic anemia. It was genomic DNA that served as the template for profiling TCR beta VDJ and CDR3. TCRdb re-called the reads with MiXCR, one entry per CDR3 protein. Of roughly 190,000 distinct CDR3 sequences in the sample, more than 45% were seen once. Individuals selected for sequencing had exhibited CD8+CD57+ cell expansion on flow cytometry. The cohort consisted entirely of patients having severe acquired aplastic anemia. J gave up 5 bases and V 0 bases, and 5 bases lay outside the gene matches. The CDR3 contains 15 residues. Germline V gene sequence: CDR1 SGHNT, CDR2 YENEEA.

Sequencing input: sorted CD4+, CD8+, or CD8+CD57+ T cells (not recorded which) from PBMCs. This TCR derives from a human donor with aplastic anemia. The chain recombines TRBV11-3 with TRBJ1-2; 8 bases agree with TRBD1. Here the CDR3 DNA reads TGTGCCAGCAGCTTAGAGGGGACAGGAGGTTATGGCTACACCTTC. Its protein is CASSLEGTGGYGYTF.